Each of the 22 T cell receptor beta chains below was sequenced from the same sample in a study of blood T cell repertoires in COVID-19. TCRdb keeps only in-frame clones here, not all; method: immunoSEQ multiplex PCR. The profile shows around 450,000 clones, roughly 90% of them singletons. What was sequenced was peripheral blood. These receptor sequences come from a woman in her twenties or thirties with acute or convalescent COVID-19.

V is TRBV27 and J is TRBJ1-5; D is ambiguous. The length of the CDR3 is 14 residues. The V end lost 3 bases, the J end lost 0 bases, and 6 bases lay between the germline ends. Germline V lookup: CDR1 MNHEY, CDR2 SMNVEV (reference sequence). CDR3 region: CASSFSSSNQPQHF. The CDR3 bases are TGTGCCAGCAGTTTCTCCTCTAGCAATCAGCCCCAGCATTTT.

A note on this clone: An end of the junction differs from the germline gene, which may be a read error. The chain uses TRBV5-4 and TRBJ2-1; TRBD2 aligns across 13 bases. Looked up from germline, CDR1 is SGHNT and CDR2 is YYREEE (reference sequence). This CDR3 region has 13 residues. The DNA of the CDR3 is TGTGCCAGCAGCCAAGGGACTAGCGGGGAAAGGGTCTTC. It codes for CASSQGTSGERVF.

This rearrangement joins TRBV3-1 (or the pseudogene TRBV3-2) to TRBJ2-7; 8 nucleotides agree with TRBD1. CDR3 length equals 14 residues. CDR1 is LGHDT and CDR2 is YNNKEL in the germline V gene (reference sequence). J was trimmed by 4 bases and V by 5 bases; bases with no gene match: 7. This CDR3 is CASSFGQGGYEQYF. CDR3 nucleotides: TGTGCCAGCAGCTTCGGACAGGGCGGGTACGAGCAGTACTTC.

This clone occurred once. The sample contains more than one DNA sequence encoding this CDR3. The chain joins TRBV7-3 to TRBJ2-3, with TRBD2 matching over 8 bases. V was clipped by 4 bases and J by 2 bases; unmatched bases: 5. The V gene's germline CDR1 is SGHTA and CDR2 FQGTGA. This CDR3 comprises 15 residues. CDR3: CASSSAGGPTDTQYF. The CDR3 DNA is TGTGCCAGCAGCTCCGCGGGGGGCCCCACAGATACGCAGTATTTT.

The CDR3 sequence is CASSPRGEHGYTF. CDR3 in DNA: TGTGCCAGCAGTCCCCGGGGGGAACACGGCTACACCTTC. The rearrangement joins TRBV6-5 to TRBJ1-2, with a tentative D call TRBD1 (5 bases). Germline CDR1 and CDR2: MNHEY and SVGAGI. Trimming stripped 5 bases from V and 8 bases from J, with 15 bases between. This CDR3 comprises 13 residues.

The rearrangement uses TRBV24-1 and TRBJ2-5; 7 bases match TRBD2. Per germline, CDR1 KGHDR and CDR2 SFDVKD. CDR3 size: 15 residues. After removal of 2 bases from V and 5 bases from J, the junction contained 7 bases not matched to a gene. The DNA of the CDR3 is TGTGCCACCAGTGATTGGGGGGGACGGGGGGAGACCCAGTACTTC. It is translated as CATSDWGGRGETQYF.

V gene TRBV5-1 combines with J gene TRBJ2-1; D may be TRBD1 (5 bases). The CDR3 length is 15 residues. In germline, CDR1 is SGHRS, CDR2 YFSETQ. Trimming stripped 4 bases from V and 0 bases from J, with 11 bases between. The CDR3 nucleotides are TGCGCCAGCAGCCCCCAGGGAAACTCCTACAATGAGCAGTTCTTC. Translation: CASSPQGNSYNEQFF. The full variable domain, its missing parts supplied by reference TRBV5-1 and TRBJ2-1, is KAGVTQTPRYLIKTRGQQVTLSCSPISGHRSVSWYQQTPGQGLQFLFEYFSETQRNKGNFPGRFSGRQFSNSRSEMNVSTLELGDSALYLCASSPQGNSYNEQFFGPGTRLTVL.

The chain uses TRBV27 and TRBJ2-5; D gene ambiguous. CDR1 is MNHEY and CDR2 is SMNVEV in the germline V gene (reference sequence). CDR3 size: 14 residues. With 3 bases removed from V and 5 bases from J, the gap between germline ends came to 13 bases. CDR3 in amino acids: CASSFQVSPETQYF. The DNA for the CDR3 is TGTGCCAGCAGTTTTCAGGTGAGTCCGGAGACCCAGTACTTC.

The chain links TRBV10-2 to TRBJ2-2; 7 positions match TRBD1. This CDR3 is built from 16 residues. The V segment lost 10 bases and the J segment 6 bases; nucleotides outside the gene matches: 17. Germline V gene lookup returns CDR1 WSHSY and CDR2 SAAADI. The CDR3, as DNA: TGCGCCACCTGTAGCGTACAGGGGATTTATGCCGGGGAGCTGTTTTTT. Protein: CATCSVQGIYAGELFF.

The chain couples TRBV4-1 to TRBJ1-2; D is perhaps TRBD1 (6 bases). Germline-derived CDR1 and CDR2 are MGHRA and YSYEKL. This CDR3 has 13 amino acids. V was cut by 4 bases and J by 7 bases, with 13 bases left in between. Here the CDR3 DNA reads TGCGCCAGCAGCCGAGCAGGGGCCGGTGGCTACACCTTC. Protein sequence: CASSRAGAGGYTF.

The CDR3, as DNA: TGTGCCAGCAGTTTGAGGGCAGTTTCCTTCTATGGCTACACCTTC. This sequence encodes CASSLRAVSFYGYTF. This chain links TRBV28 with TRBJ1-2; D is unclear. With 3 bases removed from V and 4 bases from J, the gap between germline ends came to 15 bases. Germline V gives CDR1 MDHEN, CDR2 SYDVKM. This CDR3 has 15 residues.

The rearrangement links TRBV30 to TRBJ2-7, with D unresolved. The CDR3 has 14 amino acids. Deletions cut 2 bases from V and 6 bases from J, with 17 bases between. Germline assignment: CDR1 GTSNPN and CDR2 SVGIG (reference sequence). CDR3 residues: CAWSPDLERVEQYF. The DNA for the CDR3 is TGTGCCTGGAGTCCCGACCTAGAACGCGTCGAGCAGTACTTC.

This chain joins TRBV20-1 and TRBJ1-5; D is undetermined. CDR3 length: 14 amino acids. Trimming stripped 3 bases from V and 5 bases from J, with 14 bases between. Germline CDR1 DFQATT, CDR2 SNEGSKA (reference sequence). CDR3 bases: TGCAGTGCTAGTCTCGGAGGGATATATCAGCCCCAGCATTTT. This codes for CSASLGGIYQPQHF.

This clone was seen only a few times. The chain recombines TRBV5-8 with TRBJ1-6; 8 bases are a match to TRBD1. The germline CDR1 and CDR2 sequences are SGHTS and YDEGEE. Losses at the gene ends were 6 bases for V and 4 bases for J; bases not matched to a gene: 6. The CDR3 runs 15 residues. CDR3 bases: TGTGCCAGCAACCTGGGACAGGCTTATAATTCACCCCTCCACTTT. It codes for CASNLGQAYNSPLHF.

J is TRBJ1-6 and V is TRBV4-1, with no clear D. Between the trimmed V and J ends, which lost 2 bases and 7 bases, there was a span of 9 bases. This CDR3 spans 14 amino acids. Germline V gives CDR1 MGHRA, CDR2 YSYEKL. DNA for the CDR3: TGCGCCAGCAGCCAAAGTGGAGGAAATTCACCCCTCCACTTT. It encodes CASSQSGGNSPLHF.

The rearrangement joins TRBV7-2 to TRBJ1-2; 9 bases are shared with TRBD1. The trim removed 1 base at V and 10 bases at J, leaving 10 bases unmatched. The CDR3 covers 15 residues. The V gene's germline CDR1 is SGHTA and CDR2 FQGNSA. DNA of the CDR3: TGTACCAGCAGCTTAGTTGATGGGACAGGGTTTGACTACACCTTC. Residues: CTSSLVDGTGFDYTF.

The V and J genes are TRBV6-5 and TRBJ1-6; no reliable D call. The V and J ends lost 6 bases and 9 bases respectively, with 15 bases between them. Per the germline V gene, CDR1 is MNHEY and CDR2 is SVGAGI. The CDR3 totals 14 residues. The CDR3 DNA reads TGTGCCAGCAGCCACCGGTTTACGGGTTCACCCCTCCACTTT. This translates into CASSHRFTGSPLHF.

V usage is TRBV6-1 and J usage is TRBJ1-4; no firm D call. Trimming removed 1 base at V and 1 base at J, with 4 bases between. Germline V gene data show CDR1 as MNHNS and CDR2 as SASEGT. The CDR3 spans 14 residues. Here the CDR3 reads CASSEGRTNEKLFF. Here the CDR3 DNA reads TGTGCCAGCAGTGAAGGTAGAACTAATGAAAAACTGTTTTTT.

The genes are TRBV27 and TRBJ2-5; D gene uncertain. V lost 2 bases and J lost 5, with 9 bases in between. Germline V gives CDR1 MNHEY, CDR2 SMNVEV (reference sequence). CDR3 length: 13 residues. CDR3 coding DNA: TGTGCCAGCAGTTTACGTTCCGGGGAGACCCAGTACTTC. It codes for CASSLRSGETQYF.

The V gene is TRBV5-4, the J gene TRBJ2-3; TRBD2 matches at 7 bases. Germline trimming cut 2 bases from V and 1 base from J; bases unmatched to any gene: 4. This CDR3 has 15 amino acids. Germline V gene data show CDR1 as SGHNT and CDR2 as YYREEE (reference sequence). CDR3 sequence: CASSFYTSGTDTQYF. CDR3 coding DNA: TGTGCCAGCAGCTTTTATACTAGCGGCACAGATACGCAGTATTTT.

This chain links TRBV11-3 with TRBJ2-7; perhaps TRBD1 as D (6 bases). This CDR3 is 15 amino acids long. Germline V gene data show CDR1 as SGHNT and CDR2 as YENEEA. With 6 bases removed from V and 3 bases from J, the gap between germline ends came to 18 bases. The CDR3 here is CASSPGTSGSYEQYF. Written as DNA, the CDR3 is TGTGCCAGCAGTCCCGGGACATCGGGCAGCTACGAGCAGTACTTC.

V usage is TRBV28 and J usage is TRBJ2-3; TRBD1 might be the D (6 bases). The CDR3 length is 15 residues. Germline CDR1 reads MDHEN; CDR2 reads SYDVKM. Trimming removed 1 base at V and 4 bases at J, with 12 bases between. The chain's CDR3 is CASSLLSQGPDTQYF. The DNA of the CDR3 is TGTGCCAGCAGTTTATTGAGCCAGGGGCCAGATACGCAGTATTTT.